These 27 T cell receptor beta chains originate from one sample sequenced in a study of blood T cells in healthy people across ages. With a J-beta primer mix and a sample-barcoded 5' primer, a second PCR ran about 7 to 12 cycles. TCRdb itself ran the 5' RACE reads through MiXCR, one entry per CDR3 protein. Of about 1.6 million distinct CDR3 sequences in the sample, 30% to 40% are singletons; the top ten hold roughly 12%. The material sequenced was blood. All receptors come from a woman aged 30 to 39 in good health.

This clonotype was seen only a few times. The J gene is TRBJ1-1, the V gene TRBV5-1; D gene ambiguous. Trimming took 7 bases from V and 4 from J, leaving 8 bases between them. CDR1 is SGHRS and CDR2 is YFSETQ in the germline V gene. The CDR3 runs 11 residues. In nucleotides, the CDR3 is TGCGCCAGCCAGCCAAGCACTGAAGCTTTCTTT. Translated: CASQPSTEAFF.

This sequence joins TRBV10-3 and TRBJ2-7; 12 bases are a match to TRBD2. Germline V gives CDR1 ENHRY, CDR2 SYGVKD. Germline trimming cut 6 bases from V and 2 bases from J; bases unmatched to any gene: 5. The CDR3 has 15 residues. CDR3 amino acids: CAIRTSGSSTYEQYF. The CDR3, as DNA: TGTGCCATCAGGACTAGCGGGAGTAGTACCTACGAGCAGTACTTC.

The chain couples TRBV27 to TRBJ2-5; the match to TRBD2 covers 9 bases. Trimming at V came to 2 bases and at J to 11 bases, leaving 9 bases not matched to a gene. CDR3 length: 14 residues. Germline V gene lookup returns CDR1 MNHEY and CDR2 SMNVEV (reference sequence). The DNA for the CDR3 is TGTGCCAGCAGTTTAGGGACTAGCTTGGGGGAGCAGTACTTC. It encodes CASSLGTSLGEQYF.

On this clonotype: A much larger clone is a single base away; this may be a read error. J is TRBJ2-5 and V is TRBV10-3; 9 nucleotides align to TRBD2. Trimming at V came to 4 bases and at J to 3 bases, leaving 6 bases not matched to a gene. This CDR3 is 15 amino acids long. From germline, CDR1 is ENHRY and CDR2 SYGVKD. CDR3 region: CAISGWTSEEETQYF. CDR3 in DNA: TGTGCCATCAGTGGTTGGACTAGCGAGGAAGAGACCCAGTACTTC.

The rearrangement links TRBV20-1 to TRBJ2-1; TRBD2 aligns across 8 bases. V gave up 1 base and J gave up 9 bases; unmatched junction bases: 11. The CDR3 is 15 residues long. The germline V gene encodes CDR1 DFQATT and CDR2 SNEGSKA (reference sequence). CDR3 sequence: CSARAGTSISVEQFF. The CDR3 DNA is TGCAGTGCTAGAGCGGGGACTAGTATTAGCGTTGAGCAGTTCTTC.

J is TRBJ1-2 and V is TRBV9; D possibly corresponds to TRBD1 (5 bases). The CDR3 has 15 residues. The ends were cut back, 1 base at V and 3 bases at J, with 13 bases in the middle. The V gene's germline CDR1 is SGDLS and CDR2 YYNGEE. CDR3: CASSVSGWGDYGYTF. In DNA form, the CDR3 reads TGTGCCAGCAGCGTATCCGGGTGGGGGGACTATGGCTACACCTTC.

This clonotype was seen a few times. The genes are TRBV20-1 and TRBJ2-3, with no clear D. Deletions cut 6 bases from V and 1 base from J, with 14 bases between. This CDR3 has 14 amino acids. CDR1 DFQATT and CDR2 SNEGSKA come from the germline V gene (reference sequence). The chain's CDR3 is CSAYSGSRTDTQYF. CDR3 bases: TGCAGTGCCTACTCCGGGTCCCGCACAGATACGCAGTATTTT.

The chain joins TRBV12-3 or TRBV12-4 to TRBJ2-3; 9 bases map to TRBD1. V was clipped by 6 bases and J by 0 bases; unmatched bases: 10. The CDR3 covers 17 residues. The CDR3 spells CASSPDGGQGSTDTQYF. CDR3 in DNA: TGTGCCAGCAGCCCCGATGGGGGACAGGGAAGCACAGATACGCAGTATTTT.

This chain uses TRBV12-3 or TRBV12-4 with TRBJ2-3; 9 nucleotides line up with TRBD2. Trimming at V came to 7 bases and at J to 2 bases, leaving 13 bases not matched to a gene. The CDR3 runs 17 residues. The CDR3 reads CASILRGREGDTDTQYF. CDR3 bases: TGTGCCAGCATCCTGAGGGGGCGGGAGGGCGACACAGATACGCAGTATTTT.

The chain links TRBV12-3 or TRBV12-4 to TRBJ2-3, with D unclear. V was pared by 5 bases and J by 4 bases, with 16 bases between. This CDR3 is 15 amino acids long. The CDR3 DNA is TGTGCCAGCAGTCTGGGTAGTATGGGCGCAGATACGCAGTATTTT. Amino acids: CASSLGSMGADTQYF.

This clonotype showed up just a few times. This rearrangement joins TRBV28 to TRBJ1-6; 10 positions match TRBD1. There are 16 residues in the CDR3. CDR1 MDHEN and CDR2 SYDVKM come from the germline V gene. V lost 5 bases and J lost 11; bases outside the gene matches: 12. In DNA form, the CDR3 reads TGTGCCAGCAGTCGGACGACAGGGGGCTCATCCACACCCCTCCACTTT. Protein product: CASSRTTGGSSTPLHF.

This sequence joins TRBV30 and TRBJ2-5; D is tentatively TRBD1 or TRBD2 (5 bases each). CDR3 length: 15 residues. Germline lookup yields CDR1 GTSNPN and CDR2 SVGIG (reference sequence). Deletions cut 1 base from V and 5 bases from J, with 17 bases between. The CDR3 protein is CAWSADTGTGETQYF. In DNA form, the CDR3 reads TGTGCCTGGAGTGCGGATACGGGGACGGGTGAGACCCAGTACTTC.

This clonotype came up a few times. The chain joins TRBV4-1 to TRBJ2-3; 9 bases match TRBD2. In germline, CDR1 is MGHRA, CDR2 YSYEKL. V dropped 1 base and J dropped 6; count of bases not matched to a gene: 8. The CDR3 totals 16 residues. CDR3 residues: CASSQGRGGGDDTQYF. CDR3 coding DNA: TGCGCCAGCAGCCAAGGGAGAGGCGGGGGGGACGATACGCAGTATTTT.

V and J are TRBV10-3 and TRBJ1-1; possible D gene TRBD1, 6 bases. Between the trimmed V and J ends, which lost 10 bases and 3 bases, there was a span of 18 bases. The CDR3 has 14 amino acids. Germline V gene sequence: CDR1 ENHRY, CDR2 SYGVKD. CDR3 sequence: CATNAGQGYTEAFF. In DNA, the CDR3 is TGTGCCACCAACGCGGGACAAGGTTACACTGAAGCTTTCTTT.

This clonotype occurred a few times. The chain joins TRBV25-1 to TRBJ1-2, with D possibly being TRBD1 (6 bases). Trimming took 3 bases from V and 6 from J, leaving 11 bases between them. Per germline, CDR1 MGHDK and CDR2 SYGVNS. CDR3 length: 13 amino acids. The CDR3 sequence: CASSEQGYHGYTF. The CDR3 coding sequence is TGTGCCAGCAGTGAGCAGGGGTACCATGGCTACACCTTC.

This chain joins TRBV20-1 and TRBJ2-3; 8 bases align to TRBD2. J gave up 0 bases and V 5 bases, and 10 bases lay outside the gene matches. Germline V gene data show CDR1 as DFQATT and CDR2 as SNEGSKA (reference sequence). The CDR3 sequence is 16 residues long. CDR3 sequence reads: CSAETLRGVSTDTQYF. The CDR3 bases are TGCAGTGCTGAAACTTTGCGGGGGGTTAGCACAGATACGCAGTATTTT.

As regards this clonotype: Compared with germline, one end of the junction differs, possibly owing to a read error. This sequence joins TRBV5-1 and TRBJ2-7; 9 bases are shared with TRBD1. CDR1 SGHRS and CDR2 YFSETQ come from the germline V gene. The CDR3 covers 15 residues. CDR3 region: CVSSLEGTGWYEQYF. The CDR3 nucleotides read TGCGTCAGCAGCTTGGAGGGGACAGGGTGGTACGAGCAGTACTTC.

This clonotype was seen a few times. The rearrangement uses TRBV13 and TRBJ2-2; D perhaps matches TRBD2 (5 bases). Germline loops: CDR1 PRHDT, CDR2 FYEKMQ (reference sequence). Trimming removed 5 bases at V and 1 base at J, with 8 bases between. The CDR3 spans 14 residues. The DNA for the CDR3 is TGTGCCAGCAGCCCCGGGGAGAACACCGGGGAGCTGTTTTTT. Protein: CASSPGENTGELFF.

A note on this clonotype: Being one base from a much bigger clone, this may be a read error. This chain connects TRBV27 to TRBJ2-3; no definite D call. The CDR3 is 12 amino acids. Germline loops: CDR1 MNHEY, CDR2 SMNVEV (reference sequence). V lost 4 bases, J lost 5 bases, and 7 bases lay in between. The CDR3 region has the DNA TGTGCCAGCAGTTCGATGGGAGATACGCAGTATTTT. Amino acids: CASSSMGDTQYF.

This clonotype was counted a few times. This chain connects TRBV12-3 or TRBV12-4 to TRBJ2-3; TRBD1 matches 11 bases. The CDR3 length is 17 residues. V lost 6 bases to trimming and J lost 2 bases; unmatched junction nucleotides: 10. Written as DNA, the CDR3 is TGTGCCAGCAGCTGGCCCCGGGACAGGGGGTCCACAGATACGCAGTATTTT. Protein sequence: CASSWPRDRGSTDTQYF.

The CDR3 DNA reads as TGCGCCAGCAGCTTGGACGGTCGGCAGGTAAACACAGATACGCAGTATTTT. As protein: CASSLDGRQVNTDTQYF. The V and J genes are TRBV5-1 and TRBJ2-3; D not resolved. Germline assignment: CDR1 SGHRS and CDR2 YFSETQ. V was clipped by 0 bases and J by 2 bases, with 16 bases between them. CDR3 length: 17 residues.

The chain has TRBV12-3 or TRBV12-4 and TRBJ2-7; 11 bases align to TRBD2. The CDR3 sequence is 15 residues long. V trimming: 2 bases; J trimming: 4 bases; junction bases outside the gene matches: 4. The CDR3 protein is CASSLTSGSDYEQYF. DNA of the CDR3: TGTGCCAGCAGTTTAACTAGCGGGAGTGATTACGAGCAGTACTTC.

The chain joins TRBV20-1 to TRBJ2-3, with D unclear. Germline values: CDR1 DFQATT, CDR2 SNEGSKA (reference sequence). The CDR3 has 11 residues. V was pared by 7 bases and J by 3 bases, with 8 bases between. CDR3 coding DNA: TGCAGTGGGAAAGGGACAGATACGCAGTATTTT. Translating gives CSGKGTDTQYF.

CDR3 nucleotides: TGTGCCAGCAGACATTGGCGGGGGCTATACAATGAGCAGTTCTTC. This translates into CASRHWRGLYNEQFF. The chain is built from TRBV6-1 and TRBJ2-1; maybe TRBD2 (7 bases). The CDR3 spans 15 residues. V was shortened by 6 bases and J by 4 bases, with 16 bases between the two germline ends. CDR1 and CDR2 from the germline V gene are MNHNS and SASEGT.

This rearrangement joins TRBV29-1 to TRBJ1-2; a possible D gene is TRBD1 (6 bases). This CDR3 is 13 amino acids long. Trimming shortened V by 4 bases and J by 2 bases, and 11 bases separated the two germline ends. CDR1 and CDR2 from the germline V gene are SQVTM and ANQGSEA. DNA of the CDR3: TGCAGCGTTGCCGGGGGCCACAACTATGGCTACACCTTC. Its protein is CSVAGGHNYGYTF.

The chain combines TRBV28 with TRBJ1-2; D call uncertain. The CDR3 extends over 14 amino acids. The germline V and J ends were trimmed by 3 bases and 3 bases, with 11 bases remaining between them. In germline, CDR1 is MDHEN, CDR2 SYDVKM. The CDR3 is CASSFIGRDYGYTF. The DNA for the CDR3 is TGTGCCAGCAGTTTCATCGGGCGGGACTATGGCTACACCTTC.

This clonotype was picked up a small number of times. The V and J genes are TRBV4-1 and TRBJ2-1; 7 bases agree with TRBD1. The germline V gene has CDR1 MGHRA and CDR2 YSYEKL. The CDR3 totals 17 residues. The V and J ends lost 0 bases and 4 bases, in that order; junction bases with no gene match: 9. The CDR3 nucleotides read TGCGCCAGCAGCCAAGATATATGGGACAGCCTATACAATGAGCAGTTCTTC. Its translation is CASSQDIWDSLYNEQFF.